This T cell receptor beta chain was documented in a study of OX40 agonist ivuxolimab in advanced cancers. About the study: A male proportion of approximately 80% was recorded, with mean age roughly 60 years and range about 23 to 90.

The germline V gene has CDR1 SNHLY and CDR2 FYNNEI. Trimming cost V 2 bases and J 4 bases, with 17 bases left between them. The length of the CDR3 is 16 residues. Overall study findings and caveats: At 0.1 to 3.0 mg/kg, CD4+ and CD8+ blood T cells expanded clonally by week 6.

Autoimmune disease history or systemic immunosuppression barred patients. Regarding this clone: Its antigen is not identified.

Sequenced by immunoSEQ multiplex PCR; TCRdb stores in-frame clones only, minus some. The data hold tens of thousands of clones, with approximately 94% observed a single time. The genes are TRBV2 and TRBJ1-1; D is unresolved. Source: CD4+ or CD8+ T cells sorted from blood, taken in a trial of the OX40 agonist ivuxolimab. This receptor was obtained from an adult with an advanced solid tumor such as melanoma, head and neck, liver or kidney cancer. CDR3 DNA sequence: TGTGCCAGCAGTGAATATAGTCAGAGTCGCCTCACTGAAGCTTTCTTT. Amino acids: CASSEYSQSRLTEAFF.